This T cell receptor beta chain stems from a study of cytomegalovirus exposure and HLA in healthy donors. Across the whole study: The 100 million to 140 million unique TCR beta sequences, from roughly 170 million T cells, were found by an earlier analysis.

CDR3 size: 12 residues. V lost 3 bases to trimming and J lost 4 bases, with 8 bases between them. The germline V gene encodes CDR1 SQVTM and CDR2 ANQGSEA. PCR involved 60 Vbeta and 13 Jbeta primers. Here immunoSEQ multiplex PCR was the method, and the copy in TCRdb shows in-frame clones only, minus some. The sample gives 100,000 to 150,000 clones, 80% of which show up once; approximately 8.4% is in the top ten. This clone was counted a single time. The receptor was isolated from a man aged 25-40 years in good health and CMV-seropositive. The sequencing sample was made of PBMCs. The chain has TRBV29-1 and TRBJ2-3; D perhaps matches TRBD2 (5 bases). Written as DNA, the CDR3 is TGCAGCGTTGAGCCTAGCCCAGATACGCAGTATTTT. This sequence encodes CSVEPSPDTQYF.